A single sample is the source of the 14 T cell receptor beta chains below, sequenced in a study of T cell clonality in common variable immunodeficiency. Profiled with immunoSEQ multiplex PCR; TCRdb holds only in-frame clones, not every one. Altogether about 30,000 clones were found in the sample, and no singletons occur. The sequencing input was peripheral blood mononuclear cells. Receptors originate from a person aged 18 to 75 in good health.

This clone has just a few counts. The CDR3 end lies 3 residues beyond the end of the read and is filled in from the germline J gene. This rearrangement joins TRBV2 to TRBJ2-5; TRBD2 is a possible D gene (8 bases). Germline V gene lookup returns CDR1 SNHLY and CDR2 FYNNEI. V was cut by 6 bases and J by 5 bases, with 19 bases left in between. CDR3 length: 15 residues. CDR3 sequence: CASSHREGAGETQYF. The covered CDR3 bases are TGTGCCAGCAGCCACCGGGAGGGGGCGGGGGAGACC.

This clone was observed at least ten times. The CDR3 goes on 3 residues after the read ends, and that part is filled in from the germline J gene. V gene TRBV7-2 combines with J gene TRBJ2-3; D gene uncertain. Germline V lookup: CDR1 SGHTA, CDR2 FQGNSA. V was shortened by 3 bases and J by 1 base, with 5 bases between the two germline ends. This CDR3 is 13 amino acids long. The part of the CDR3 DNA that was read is TGTGCCAGCAGCTTCCCGGGCACAGATACG. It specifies CASSFPGTDT. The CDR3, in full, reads CASSFPGTDTQYF.

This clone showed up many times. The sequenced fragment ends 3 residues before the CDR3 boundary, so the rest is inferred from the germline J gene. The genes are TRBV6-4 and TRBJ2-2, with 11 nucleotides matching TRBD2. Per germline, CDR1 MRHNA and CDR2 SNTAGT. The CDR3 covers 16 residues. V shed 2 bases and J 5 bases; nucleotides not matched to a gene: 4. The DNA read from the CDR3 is TGTGCCAGCAGTGACGGGACTAGCGGAGGAACCGGGGAG. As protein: CASSDGTSGGTGE. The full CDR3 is CASSDGTSGGTGELFF.

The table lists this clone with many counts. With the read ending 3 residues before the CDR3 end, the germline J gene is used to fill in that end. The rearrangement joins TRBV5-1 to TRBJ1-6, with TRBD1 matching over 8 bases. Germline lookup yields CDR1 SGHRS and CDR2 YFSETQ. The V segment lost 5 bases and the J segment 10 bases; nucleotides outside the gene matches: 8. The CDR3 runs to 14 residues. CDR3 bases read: TGCGCCAGCAGACAACAGGGGGAAGGATCACCC. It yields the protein CASRQQGEGSP. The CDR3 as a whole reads CASRQQGEGSPLHF.

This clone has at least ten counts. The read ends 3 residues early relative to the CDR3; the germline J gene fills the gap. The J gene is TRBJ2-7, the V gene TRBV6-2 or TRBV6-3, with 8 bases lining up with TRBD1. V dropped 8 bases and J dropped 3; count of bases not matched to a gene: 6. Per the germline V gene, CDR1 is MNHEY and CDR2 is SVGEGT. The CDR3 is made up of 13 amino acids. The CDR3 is CASLDRVVYEQYF. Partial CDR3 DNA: TGTGCCAGCTTGGACAGGGTTGTCTACGAG.

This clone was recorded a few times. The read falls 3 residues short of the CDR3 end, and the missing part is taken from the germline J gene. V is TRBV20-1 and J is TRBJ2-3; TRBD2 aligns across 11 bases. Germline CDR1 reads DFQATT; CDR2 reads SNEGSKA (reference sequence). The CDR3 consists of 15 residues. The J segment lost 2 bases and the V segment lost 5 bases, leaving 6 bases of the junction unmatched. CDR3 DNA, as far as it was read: TGCAGTGCTGGGAAGACTAGCGGGGTCACAGATACG. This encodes CSAGKTSGVTDT. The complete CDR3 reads CSAGKTSGVTDTQYF.

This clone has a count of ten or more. The CDR3 spells CASSPGQGGYTF. The sequenced part of the CDR3 DNA is TGTGCCAGCTCACCGGGACAAGGTGGC. J is TRBJ1-2 and V is TRBV18; D perhaps matches TRBD1 (6 bases). The read halts 3 residues ahead of the CDR3 end, with the missing end drawn from the germline J gene. Germline CDR1 and CDR2: KGHSH and LQKENI. CDR3 length: 12 residues. With 3 bases removed from V and 7 bases from J, the gap between germline ends came to 9 bases.

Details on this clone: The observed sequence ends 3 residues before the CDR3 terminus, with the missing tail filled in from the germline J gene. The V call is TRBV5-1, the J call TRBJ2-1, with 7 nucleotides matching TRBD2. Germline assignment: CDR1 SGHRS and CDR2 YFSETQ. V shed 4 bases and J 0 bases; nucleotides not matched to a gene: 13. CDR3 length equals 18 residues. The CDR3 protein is CASSITGGGSGSYNEQFF. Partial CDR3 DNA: TGCGCCAGCAGCATCACTGGCGGGGGTTCAGGCTCCTACAATGAG.

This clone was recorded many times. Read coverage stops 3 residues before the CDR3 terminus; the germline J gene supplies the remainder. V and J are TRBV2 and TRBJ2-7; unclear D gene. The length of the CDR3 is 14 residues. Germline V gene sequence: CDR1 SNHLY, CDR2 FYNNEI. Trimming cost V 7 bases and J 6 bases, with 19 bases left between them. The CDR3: CASNLLSAAGEQYF. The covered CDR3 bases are TGTGCCAGCAACCTTCTATCAGCAGCAGGCGAG.

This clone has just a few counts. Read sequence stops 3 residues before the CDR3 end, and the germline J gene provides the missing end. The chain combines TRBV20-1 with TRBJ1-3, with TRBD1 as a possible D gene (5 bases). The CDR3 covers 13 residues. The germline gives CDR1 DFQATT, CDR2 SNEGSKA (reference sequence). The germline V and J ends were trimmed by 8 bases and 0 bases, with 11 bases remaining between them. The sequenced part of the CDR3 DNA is TGCAGTTCCACCGACAGCTCTGGAAACACC. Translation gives CSSTDSSGNT. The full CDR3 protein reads CSSTDSSGNTIYF.

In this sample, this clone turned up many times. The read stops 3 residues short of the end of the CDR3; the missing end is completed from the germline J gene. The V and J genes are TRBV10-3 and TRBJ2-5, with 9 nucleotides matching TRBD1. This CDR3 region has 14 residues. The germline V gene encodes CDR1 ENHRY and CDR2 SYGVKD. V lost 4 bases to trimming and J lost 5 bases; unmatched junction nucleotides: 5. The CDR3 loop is CAISVQGAGETQYF. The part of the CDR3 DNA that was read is TGTGCCATCAGTGTACAGGGGGCTGGTGAGACC.

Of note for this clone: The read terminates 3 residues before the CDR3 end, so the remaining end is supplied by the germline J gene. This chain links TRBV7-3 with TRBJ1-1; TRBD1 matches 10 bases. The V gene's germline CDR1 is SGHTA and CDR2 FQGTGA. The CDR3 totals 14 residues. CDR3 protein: CASSLTGTGAVAFF. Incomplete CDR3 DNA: TGTGCCAGCAGCTTAACGGGGACAGGGGCGGTA.

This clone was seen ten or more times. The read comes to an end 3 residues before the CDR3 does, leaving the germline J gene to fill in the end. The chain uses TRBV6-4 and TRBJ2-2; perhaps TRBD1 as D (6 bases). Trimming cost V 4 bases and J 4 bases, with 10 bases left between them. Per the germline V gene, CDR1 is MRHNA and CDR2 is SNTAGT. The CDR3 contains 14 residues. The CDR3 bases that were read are TGTGCCAGCAGTGGGACAGAAACCACCGGGGAG. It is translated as CASSGTETTGE. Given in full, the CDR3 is CASSGTETTGELFF.

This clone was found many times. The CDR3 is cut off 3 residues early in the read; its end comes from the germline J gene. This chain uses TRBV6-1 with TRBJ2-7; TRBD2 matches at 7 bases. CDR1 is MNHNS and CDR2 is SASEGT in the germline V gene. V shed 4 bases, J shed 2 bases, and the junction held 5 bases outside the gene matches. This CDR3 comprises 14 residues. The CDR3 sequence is CASSVRGGPYEQYF. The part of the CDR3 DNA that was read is TGTGCCAGCAGTGTTCGCGGGGGACCCTACGAG.